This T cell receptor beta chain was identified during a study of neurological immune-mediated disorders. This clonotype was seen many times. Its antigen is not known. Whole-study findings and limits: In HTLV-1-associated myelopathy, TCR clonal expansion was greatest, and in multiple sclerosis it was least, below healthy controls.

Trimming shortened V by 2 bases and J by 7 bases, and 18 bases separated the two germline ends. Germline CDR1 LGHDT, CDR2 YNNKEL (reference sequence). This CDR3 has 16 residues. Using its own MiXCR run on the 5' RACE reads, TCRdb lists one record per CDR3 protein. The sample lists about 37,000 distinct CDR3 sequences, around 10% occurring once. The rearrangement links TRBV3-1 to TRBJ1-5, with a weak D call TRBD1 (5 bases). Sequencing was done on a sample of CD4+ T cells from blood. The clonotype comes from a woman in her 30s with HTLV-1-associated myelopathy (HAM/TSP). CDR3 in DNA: TGTGCCAGCAGCCAAAAAAGTGGGGCGCGGGGGCAGCCCCAGCATTTT. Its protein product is CASSQKSGARGQPQHF.